These 20 T cell receptor beta chains were sequenced from one sample in a study of Ad26.COV2.S vaccination and SARS-CoV-2 variants. Assay: immunoSEQ multiplex PCR; the TCRdb copy retains only in-frame clones and omits some. The repertoire holds about 350,000 clones, with 70% to 90% as singletons. Stated treatment: over 15 received Ad26.COV2.S at low or high dose, single or two shots; roughly 5 received placebo; per-sample allocation not given. The study sampled participants on day 63 after the first vaccine or placebo injection. This sample comprised peripheral blood, obtained in a trial of Ad26.COV2.S vaccine versus placebo. These receptors originate from a person between 18 and 65 years old who received the Ad26.COV2.S COVID-19 vaccine or a placebo.

This clone was recorded a few times. The gene calls are TRBV10-3 and TRBJ2-2, with D maybe TRBD1 (6 bases). Germline V gives CDR1 ENHRY, CDR2 SYGVKD. The CDR3 contains 15 residues. V was cut by 7 bases and J by 3 bases, with 15 bases left in between. As DNA, the CDR3 is TGTGCCATCACCGGGGATGGACAGTACACCGGGGAGCTGTTTTTT. This encodes CAITGDGQYTGELFF.

The gene calls are TRBV14 and TRBJ2-7; TRBD1 aligns across 7 bases. Germline assignment: CDR1 SGHDN and CDR2 FVKESK. V lost 4 bases, J lost 3 bases, and 9 bases stayed unmatched. The CDR3 is 15 amino acids. CDR3 region: CASSLGTALYYEQYF. As DNA, the CDR3 is TGTGCCAGCAGCCTCGGGACAGCTCTATACTACGAGCAGTACTTC.

With respect to this clone: Sequence at one end of the junction differs from germline and may be a read error. V is TRBV20-1 and J is TRBJ2-7; the D gene is possibly TRBD2 (6 bases). The CDR3 extends over 11 amino acids. CDR1 is DFQATT and CDR2 is SNEGSKA in the germline V gene (reference sequence). The DNA for the CDR3 is TGCAGTGCAAGAGGAGGGGCCGAGCAGTACTTC. Its translation is CSARGGAEQYF.

This rearrangement joins TRBV6-5 to TRBJ1-1, with 8 nucleotides matching TRBD1. Germline trimming cut 6 bases from V and 8 bases from J; bases unmatched to any gene: 11. From germline, CDR1 is MNHEY and CDR2 SVGAGI. This CDR3 spans 14 amino acids. The CDR3 coding sequence is TGTGCCAGCAGAGACCAGACAGGGGTGAGGGAAGCTTTCTTT. Translating it yields CASRDQTGVREAFF.

This sequence joins TRBV5-6 and TRBJ2-3; no clear D gene. The germline V and J ends were trimmed by 4 bases and 2 bases, with 8 bases remaining between them. Per the germline V gene, CDR1 is SGHDT and CDR2 is YYEEEE. The CDR3 spans 13 residues. Here the CDR3 DNA reads TGTGCCAGCAGCCTTAGGTCCACAGATACGCAGTATTTT. Translation gives CASSLRSTDTQYF.

This chain links TRBV15 with TRBJ2-6; 7 bases align to TRBD1. Germline V gene data show CDR1 as LNHNV and CDR2 as YYDKDF (reference sequence). J gave up 0 bases and V 0 bases, and 2 bases lay outside the gene matches. The CDR3 is 17 amino acids. The DNA of the CDR3 is TGTGCCACCAGCAGAGAAGGGGGCAGCTCTGGGGCCAACGTCCTGACTTTC. Residues: CATSREGGSSGANVLTF.

The V and J genes are TRBV7-8 and TRBJ2-7; no clear D gene. CDR1 is SGHVS, CDR2 FQNEAQ, per germline. V lost 5 bases to trimming and J lost 6 bases, with 14 bases between them. This CDR3 is 13 amino acids long. The CDR3 nucleotides read TGTGCCAGCAGCCCCCCCCCTCAGGCCGAGCAGTACTTC. Translation: CASSPPPQAEQYF.

The V and J genes are TRBV2 and TRBJ2-2, with 8 bases that match TRBD2. Germline V lookup: CDR1 SNHLY, CDR2 FYNNEI. CDR3 size: 15 residues. Trimming at V came to 6 bases and at J to 6 bases, leaving 9 bases not matched to a gene. The CDR3 coding sequence is TGTGCCAGCAGGGGGCTCGGGAGGGCCCCCGGGGAGCTGTTTTTT. Translation gives CASRGLGRAPGELFF.

V usage is TRBV4-3 and J usage is TRBJ2-7, with D uncertain. Looked up from germline, CDR1 is LGHNA and CDR2 is YSLEER. The CDR3 covers 15 residues. V was trimmed by 0 bases and J by 2 bases, leaving 11 bases between them. DNA for the CDR3: TGCGCCAGCAGCCAAGATAGAGCGATTACCTACGAGCAGTACTTC. This codes for CASSQDRAITYEQYF.

This sequence joins TRBV18 and TRBJ1-3; 8 nucleotides agree with TRBD1. V lost 8 bases, J lost 0 bases, and 6 bases stayed unmatched. CDR3 length equals 15 residues. The germline gives CDR1 KGHSH, CDR2 LQKENI. The CDR3 DNA reads as TGTGCCAGCACTGGACAGGGTCTCTCTGGAAACACCATATATTTT. Its translation: CASTGQGLSGNTIYF.

The V call is TRBV7-2, the J call TRBJ1-5; weak D call: TRBD1 (6 bases). Between the trimmed V and J ends, which lost 1 base and 4 bases, there was a span of 11 bases. CDR3 length: 15 residues. Germline assignment: CDR1 SGHTA and CDR2 FQGNSA. This chain's CDR3 is CASSLVQGTNQPQHF. For the CDR3, the DNA is TGTGCCAGCAGCTTAGTACAGGGAACTAATCAGCCCCAGCATTTT.

There are many counts of this clone. The chain joins TRBV18 to TRBJ1-5; maybe TRBD1 (5 bases). The CDR3 runs 13 residues. The germline CDR1 and CDR2 sequences are KGHSH and LQKENI. The germline V and J ends were trimmed by 4 bases and 4 bases, with 8 bases remaining between them. This CDR3 is CASSRGGNQPQHF. CDR3 DNA sequence: TGTGCCAGCTCACGGGGGGGTAATCAGCCCCAGCATTTT.

J is TRBJ1-3 and V is TRBV4-3; weak D call: TRBD1 (5 bases). The CDR3 contains 17 residues. Germline CDR1 is LGHNA and CDR2 is YSLEER. Trimming took 0 bases from V and 0 from J, leaving 12 bases between them. The CDR3 is CASSQDLQGYSGNTIYF. As DNA, the CDR3 is TGCGCCAGCAGCCAAGATTTGCAGGGTTACTCTGGAAACACCATATATTTT.

This clone has a count of ten or more. J is TRBJ1-2 and V is TRBV20-1; D may be TRBD1 (6 bases). The germline V gene encodes CDR1 DFQATT and CDR2 SNEGSKA (reference sequence). V lost 6 bases, J lost 8 bases, and 13 bases lay in between. The CDR3 sequence is 11 residues long. The CDR3 protein is CSAAPGGGYTF. CDR3 coding DNA: TGCAGTGCGGCCCCGGGGGGCGGCTACACCTTC.

Concerning this clone itself: Other DNA sequences in the sample encode the same CDR3. The genes are TRBV4-1 and TRBJ2-7; no clear D. Germline V lookup: CDR1 MGHRA, CDR2 YSYEKL. The CDR3 sequence is 13 residues long. V was clipped by 3 bases and J by 5 bases, with 11 bases between them. The CDR3, as DNA: TGCGCCAGCAGCCAGGTGGCGAGTGACGAGCAGTACTTC. Protein product: CASSQVASDEQYF.

CDR3 in DNA: TGTGCCAGCAGCACTCAATTGGGGGGTCTGTCCTACGAGCAGTACTTC. It yields the protein CASSTQLGGLSYEQYF. The chain is built from TRBV5-4 and TRBJ2-7, with a tentative D call TRBD2 (6 bases). Germline loops: CDR1 SGHNT, CDR2 YYREEE (reference sequence). The CDR3 totals 16 residues. Trimming removed 4 bases from V and 1 base from J, with 18 bases in between. Filled out from reference TRBV5-4 and TRBJ2-7, the complete variable domain reads ETGVTQSPTHLIKTRGQQVTLRCSSQSGHNTVSWYQQALGQGPQFIFQYYREEENGRGNFPPRFSGLQFPNYSSELNVNALELDDSALYLCASSTQLGGLSYEQYFGPGTRLTVT.

The chain uses TRBV28 and TRBJ2-5; D not resolved. The CDR3 contains 13 residues. Germline V gene lookup returns CDR1 MDHEN and CDR2 SYDVKM. With 1 base removed from V and 5 bases from J, the gap between germline ends came to 8 bases. As DNA, the CDR3 is TGTGCCAGCAGTTTATTAGTCCGGGAGACCCAGTACTTC. Translating gives CASSLLVRETQYF.

The gene calls are TRBV19 and TRBJ1-6; 10 bases line up with TRBD1. The ends lost 7 bases at V and 13 bases at J; junction bases unmatched: 7. The germline CDR1 and CDR2 sequences are LNHDA and SQIVND (reference sequence). The CDR3 extends over 13 amino acids. CDR3 protein: CASTRDRGSPLHF. The DNA of the CDR3 is TGTGCCAGTACGCGGGACAGGGGCTCCCCCCTCCACTTT.

This chain links TRBV12-3 or TRBV12-4 with TRBJ1-1; 9 nucleotides agree with TRBD1. V was clipped by 6 bases and J by 4 bases; unmatched bases: 3. The CDR3 has 13 residues. The CDR3 bases are TGTGCCAGCAGACAGGGGGCGCGCACTGAAGCTTTCTTT. Amino acids: CASRQGARTEAFF.

The V gene is TRBV28, the J gene TRBJ2-2, with 11 positions matching TRBD2. CDR1 is MDHEN, CDR2 SYDVKM, per germline. V gave up 6 bases and J gave up 6 bases; unmatched junction bases: 9. This CDR3 has 16 residues. The CDR3 DNA reads TGTGCCAGCAGGAGACGGAGACTAGCGGGACCCGGGGAGCTGTTTTTT. Encoded protein: CASRRRRLAGPGELFF.